This record concerns one TCR beta chain sequence. The antigen is undetermined. These data come from a study of human T cells and chemical hapten exposure. At the level of the study: Readings were taken at 6 days from patch tests that had applied 0.01% DPC to the upper back.

Study-wide results and limits: Counts of TCRs above 1 in 1000 frequency stayed unchanged with DPC sensitization.

Unique molecular identifiers were attached to individual cDNA molecules during library preparation. TCRdb reanalysed the RACE reads using MiXCR and keeps one entry per CDR3 protein. The table records some 190,000 distinct CDR3 sequences, 20% to 25% of them present only once. Time point given: patch test 1, 2 weeks after DPC sensitization. Specified treatment: therapeutic diphenylcyclopropenone sensitization with weekly scalp DPC. The sample in question was whole blood, obtained in connection with sensitization to the hapten diphenylcyclopropenone (DPC). The source of this sequence is a woman aged 45-59 years with alopecia areata. Some clones in this sample may be carry-over from other donors' samples.

The CDR3 spells CASSPGNTGNTIYF. CDR3 nucleotide sequence: TGTGCCAGCTCACCAGGGAATACTGGAAACACCATATATTTT. The genes are TRBV18 and TRBJ1-3; no firm D call. The V end was cut by 2 bases, the J end by 2 bases, with 7 bases between. CDR1 is KGHSH and CDR2 is LQKENI in the germline V gene. This CDR3 has 14 amino acids.